This passage covers 9 T cell receptor beta chains from one sample sequenced in a study of T cell repertoires in cytomegalovirus infection. TCRdb re-called the reads with MiXCR, one entry per CDR3 protein. The table shows more than 150,000 distinct CDR3 sequences, with under 25% occurring only once. The sequenced sample consisted of PBMCs. The origin of the receptors is a human donor in good health (CMV status not recorded). Some clones in this sample may be carry-over from other donors' samples.

This clonotype was counted at least ten times. V and J are TRBV5-4 and TRBJ1-2, with D possibly matching TRBD1 (6 bases). Between the trimmed V and J ends, which lost 0 bases and 7 bases, there was a span of 13 bases. Germline V gene sequence: CDR1 SGHNT, CDR2 YYREEE (reference sequence). CDR3 length: 14 amino acids. CDR3 amino acids: CASSLEAGASGYTF. In DNA, the CDR3 is TGTGCCAGCAGCTTGGAGGCAGGGGCATCTGGCTACACCTTC.

This clonotype turned up a few times. The chain employs TRBV7-8 and TRBJ2-7, with D uncertain. The ends were cut back, 5 bases at V and 7 bases at J, with 18 bases in the middle. Per the germline V gene, CDR1 is SGHVS and CDR2 is FQNEAQ. The CDR3 runs to 14 residues. CDR3 sequence: CASSPYTLPVEQYF. In DNA form, the CDR3 reads TGTGCCAGCAGCCCGTATACCCTACCGGTAGAGCAGTACTTC.

The chain couples TRBV24-1 to TRBJ2-3; the match to TRBD2 covers 8 bases. J was trimmed by 3 bases and V by 3 bases; bases with no gene match: 7. The CDR3 extends over 16 amino acids. The V gene's germline CDR1 is KGHDR and CDR2 SFDVKD. CDR3 sequence: CATSDPRGGRTDTQYF. In DNA, the CDR3 is TGTGCCACCAGTGATCCTCGGGGGGGGAGAACAGATACGCAGTATTTT.

There are many counts of this clonotype. DNA of the CDR3: TGTGCCAGCAGCTTAATGGCAGGCAAGAACACTGAAGCTTTCTTT. It is translated as CASSLMAGKNTEAFF. The gene calls are TRBV7-3 and TRBJ1-1, with no clear D. Trimming removed 1 base at V and 1 base at J, with 10 bases between. The V gene's germline CDR1 is SGHTA and CDR2 FQGTGA. This CDR3 is 15 amino acids long.

The chain uses TRBV27 and TRBJ2-5, with TRBD2 identical over 12 bases. There are 16 residues in the CDR3. Trimming removed 3 bases from V and 4 bases from J; junction bases left unmatched: 6. CDR1 is MNHEY and CDR2 is SMNVEV in the germline V gene (reference sequence). The CDR3 sequence: CASSLLAGGGRETQYF. The CDR3 DNA is TGTGCCAGCAGTTTGCTAGCGGGAGGGGGGCGAGAGACCCAGTACTTC.

This chain connects TRBV12-3 or TRBV12-4 to TRBJ2-3; 11 bases map to TRBD2. This CDR3 is 17 amino acids long. The V gene end was trimmed by 6 bases and the J gene end by 2 bases; junction bases not matched to a gene: 10. As DNA, the CDR3 is TGTGCCAGCAGACAAATCCTAGCGGGGGGTCTCACAGATACGCAGTATTTT. Protein: CASRQILAGGLTDTQYF.

This clonotype turned up a few times. The gene calls are TRBV5-4 and TRBJ2-3; weak D call: TRBD2 (6 bases). The V gene's germline CDR1 is SGHNT and CDR2 YYREEE (reference sequence). This CDR3 is 15 amino acids long. The ends were cut back, 4 bases at V and 4 bases at J, with 16 bases in the middle. CDR3 sequence: CASSLSREKSDTQYF. The DNA for the CDR3 is TGTGCCAGCAGCCTCTCCCGGGAGAAATCAGATACGCAGTATTTT.

This clonotype was detected only a few times. This sequence joins TRBV5-6 and TRBJ1-2; D might be TRBD1 (5 bases). The CDR3 is 15 residues long. The germline V gene has CDR1 SGHDT and CDR2 YYEEEE. V dropped 6 bases and J dropped 4 bases, with 19 bases sitting between them. CDR3 DNA sequence: TGTGCCAGCACCTTCAGAGGGGTGGGCGGCTATGGCTACACCTTC. Protein product: CASTFRGVGGYGYTF.

This clonotype was recorded at least ten times. This chain connects TRBV7-2 to TRBJ1-1, with 9 bases aligning to TRBD1. Germline V gene sequence: CDR1 SGHTA, CDR2 FQGNSA. The CDR3 covers 15 residues. V was pared by 5 bases and J by 1 base, with 5 bases of the junction left unmatched. CDR3 nucleotide sequence: TGTGCCAGCAGCCCCCTGACAGGGGGGAACACTGAAGCTTTCTTT. It translates to CASSPLTGGNTEAFF.